This T cell receptor beta chain is from a study of human T cells and chemical hapten exposure. Overall study context: Alopecia universalis, totalis or areata was present in patients who were mostly female.

V was pared by 5 bases and J by 0 bases, with 13 bases between. The length of the CDR3 is 15 residues. The germline V gene encodes CDR1 MDHEN and CDR2 SYDVKM. In this sample, this clonotype turned up many times. In TCRdb, the RACE reads were re-called with MiXCR into one record per CDR3 protein. The data contain about 270,000 distinct CDR3 sequences, just under 8% of them singletons. Time point reported: pre-sensitization, week 0. The treatment here: therapeutic diphenylcyclopropenone sensitization with weekly scalp DPC. The chain recombines TRBV28 with TRBJ1-1, with a possible D match to TRBD1 (6 bases). Sample: whole blood, taken in connection with sensitization to the hapten diphenylcyclopropenone (DPC). The TCR sequence derives from a man aged 18 to 29 with alopecia areata. Some clones in this sample may be carry-over from other donors' samples. CDR3 sequence (DNA): TGTGCCAGCAGTCCCTACAGGGCCGTGAACACTGAAGCTTTCTTT. Residues: CASSPYRAVNTEAFF.